Listed below are T cell receptor beta chains from one sample, sequenced in a study of blood T cell repertoires in COVID-19. The repertoire was sequenced with immunoSEQ multiplex PCR; TCRdb's copy has only in-frame clones and lacks some. Seen here are roughly 200,000 clones, approximately 87% observed once, and the top ten hold 15% to 20%. Sequencing used peripheral blood. These TCRs come from a person aged 65-85 years with COVID-19, enrolled during active disease. CDR3s include the opening cysteine and the closing phenylalanine or tryptophan. The order of the fields is clone size, V gene, D gene, J gene, CDR3 DNA, CDR3 protein. The D gene is left open where the match is weak. Size values are once, few and many counts, or a class for expanded clones, and some rows have none.

clone size: .; V gene: TRBV28; D gene: TRBD1; J gene: TRBJ1-4; CDR3 DNA: TGTGCCAGCATCCGGGGGACAGGGCCTGAAAAACTGTTTTTT; CDR3 protein: CASIRGTGPEKLFF
clone size: .; V gene: TRBV6-5; D gene: .; J gene: TRBJ1-4; CDR3 DNA: TGTGCCAGCAGTTACTCGGGAGAGACGAAACTGTTTTTT; CDR3 protein: CASSYSGETKLFF
clone size: .; V gene: TRBV11-2; D gene: .; J gene: TRBJ1-5; CDR3 DNA: TGTGCCAGCAGCACAGGACCGAAGAAAGATCAGCCCCAGCATTTT; CDR3 protein: CASSTGPKKDQPQHF
clone size: .; V gene: TRBV7-9; D gene: TRBD1; J gene: TRBJ1-5; CDR3 DNA: TGTGCCAGCAGCCTGACAGGGGGCGGCAATCAGCCCCAGCATTTT; CDR3 protein: CASSLTGGGNQPQHF
clone size: few; V gene: TRBV7-6; D gene: .; J gene: TRBJ2-1; CDR3 DNA: TGTGCCAGCAGCTTAGAGCGGACCTACAATGAGCAGTTCTTC; CDR3 protein: CASSLERTYNEQFF
clone size: .; V gene: TRBV3-1/TRBV3-2; D gene: TRBD1; J gene: TRBJ1-2; CDR3 DNA: TGTGCCAGCAGCCAGCAGGGGGGAGATCTTATTTATGGCTACACCTTC; CDR3 protein: CASSQQGGDLIYGYTF
clone size: .; V gene: TRBV19; D gene: TRBD2; J gene: TRBJ2-7; CDR3 DNA: TGTGCCAGTCAAGAACTAGCGGGAGGCCAATCCGAGCAGTACTTC; CDR3 protein: CASQELAGGQSEQYF
clone size: .; V gene: TRBV7-2; D gene: .; J gene: TRBJ2-5; CDR3 DNA: TGTGCCAGCAGTCCGACAGCAAGCCAAGAGACCCAGTACTTC; CDR3 protein: CASSPTASQETQYF
clone size: .; V gene: TRBV7-9; D gene: .; J gene: TRBJ2-1; CDR3 DNA: TGTGCCAGCAGCTTAGCGGGAGGCACCAATGAGCAGTTCTTC; CDR3 protein: CASSLAGGTNEQFF
clone size: .; V gene: TRBV15; D gene: .; J gene: TRBJ2-3; CDR3 DNA: TGTGCCACCAGCAGACCCCGACAGCTCACAGATACGCAGTATTTT; CDR3 protein: CATSRPRQLTDTQYF
clone size: few; V gene: TRBV2; D gene: .; J gene: TRBJ1-4; CDR3 DNA: TGTGCCAGCAGTACCGACAGGGAAAAACTGTTTTTT; CDR3 protein: CASSTDREKLFF
clone size: .; V gene: TRBV7-2; D gene: TRBD2; J gene: TRBJ2-7; CDR3 DNA: TGTGCCAGCAGCTTAGATTTCGCGGGGGGCTACGAGCAGTACTTC; CDR3 protein: CASSLDFAGGYEQYF
clone size: .; V gene: TRBV11-2; D gene: .; J gene: TRBJ2-1; CDR3 DNA: TGTGCCAGCAGCTTAGGGAGGAACAATGAGCAGTTCTTC; CDR3 protein: CASSLGRNNEQFF
clone size: .; V gene: TRBV15; D gene: .; J gene: TRBJ1-6; CDR3 DNA: TGTGCCACCAGCAGAGTGGGAGATTCACCCCTCCACTTT; CDR3 protein: CATSRVGDSPLHF
clone size: few; V gene: TRBV19; D gene: .; J gene: TRBJ1-5; CDR3 DNA: TGTGCCAGTAGTTCATGGAAATTGGAGCTGTTTAGAGAGCCCCAGCATTTT; CDR3 protein: CASSSWKLELFREPQHF
clone size: .; V gene: TRBV19; D gene: .; J gene: TRBJ1-5; CDR3 DNA: TGTGCCAGTAGTATAGGGCTGCGGGGTTTTCAGCCCCAGCATTTT; CDR3 protein: CASSIGLRGFQPQHF
clone size: .; V gene: TRBV18; D gene: TRBD2; J gene: TRBJ2-7; CDR3 DNA: TGTGCCAGCTCGGGGCCGAGCGGGAGCTCCTACGAGCAGTACTTC; CDR3 protein: CASSGPSGSSYEQYF
clone size: .; V gene: TRBV27; D gene: TRBD2; J gene: TRBJ2-1; CDR3 DNA: TGTGCCAGCAGTTTAGGTAGCGGGAACCCCTACAATGAGCAGTTCTTC; CDR3 protein: CASSLGSGNPYNEQFF
clone size: .; V gene: TRBV10-3; D gene: .; J gene: TRBJ2-2; CDR3 DNA: TGTGCCATCAGGGGAGACACTAACACCGGGGAGCTGTTTTTT; CDR3 protein: CAIRGDTNTGELFF
clone size: few; V gene: TRBV25-1; D gene: .; J gene: TRBJ1-3; CDR3 DNA: TGTGCCAGCAGTGACACAACAGGGCATAGGTCTGGAAACACCATATATTTT; CDR3 protein: CASSDTTGHRSGNTIYF
clone size: .; V gene: TRBV2; D gene: .; J gene: TRBJ2-5; CDR3 DNA: TGTGCCAGCAGTGAAGTGGCCCGAGGGACCCAGTACTTC; CDR3 protein: CASSEVARGTQYF
clone size: .; V gene: TRBV5-4; D gene: .; J gene: TRBJ2-5; CDR3 DNA: TGTGCCAGCAGCTTGGACAAGTACCAAGAGACCCAGTACTTC; CDR3 protein: CASSLDKYQETQYF
clone size: .; V gene: TRBV2; D gene: .; J gene: TRBJ2-7; CDR3 DNA: TGTGCCAGCATCGCGCCCTACGAGCAGTACTTC; CDR3 protein: CASIAPYEQYF
clone size: .; V gene: TRBV12-3/TRBV12-4; D gene: TRBD1; J gene: TRBJ1-2; CDR3 DNA: TGTGCCAGCAGTCCAAGGACAGGGCAGGGCTACACCTTC; CDR3 protein: CASSPRTGQGYTF